The rows below give T cell receptor beta chains drawn from one sample of a study of T cell responses to AZD1222 COVID-19 vaccine. The table came from immunoSEQ multiplex PCR; TCRdb's copy has only in-frame clones and leaves some out. Among about 180,000 clones listed, approximately 90% were seen once. The input for sequencing was peripheral blood, taken 28 days after the second dose of the MenACWY control vaccine. The origin of the receptors is an adult who received the MenACWY meningococcal vaccine as a control. The CDR3 runs from the conserved cysteine through the conserved F or W. D genes are given only for firm matches.

V gene	J gene	D gene	CDR3 DNA	CDR3 protein
TRBV10-3	TRBJ2-3	TRBD2	TGTGCCATCAGACCCGCACCGGGACTAGCGGGAGAGAGGAGCACAGATACGCAGTATTTT	CAIRPAPGLAGERSTDTQYF
TRBV6-5	TRBJ1-5	TRBD1	TGTGCCACCAGGGGGCTTTTGGAGGGCCAGCCCCAGCATTTT	CATRGLLEGQPQHF
TRBV27	TRBJ2-7	.	TGTGCCAGCAGTGTACCGGGACCCCTGGGGGAGCAGTACTTC	CASSVPGPLGEQYF
TRBV28	TRBJ1-5	.	TGTGCCAGCAGTTTTGGTACAGGCTCCTTAAATCAGCCCCAGCATTTT	CASSFGTGSLNQPQHF
TRBV4-3	TRBJ2-1	TRBD1	TGCGCCAGCAGCCTTCGGGTTACAAACAGGGGCTACAATGAGCAGTTCTTC	CASSLRVTNRGYNEQFF
TRBV3-1/TRBV3-2	TRBJ2-1	.	TGTGCCATCTCACCTAGGAGCTCCTCCTACAATGAGCAGTTCTTC	CAISPRSSSYNEQFF
TRBV5-4	TRBJ2-3	TRBD1	TGTGCCAGCAGCTTCCCTCCAGGGGGTGAGGATACGCAGTATTTT	CASSFPPGGEDTQYF
TRBV19	TRBJ1-4	.	TGTGCCAGTAGTCCGACTCTCGCGAATGAAAAACTGTTTTTT	CASSPTLANEKLFF
TRBV7-2	TRBJ2-3	.	TGTGCCAGCAGCCCCTGGACCCCTCGGACTACGATGGGCATAAATACGCAGTATTTT	CASSPWTPRTTMGINTQYF
TRBV6-5	TRBJ2-1	.	TGTGCCAGCAGTTACGTGCAGGGGAACTTCAATGAGCAGTTCTTC	CASSYVQGNFNEQFF
TRBV19	TRBJ1-1	TRBD1	TGTGCCAGTAGTTTCGGGACAGACTTGAACACTGAAGCTTTCTTT	CASSFGTDLNTEAFF
TRBV28	TRBJ1-1	.	TGTGCCAGCAGAGGAGGGAGAGCCACTGAAGCTTTCTTT	CASRGGRATEAFF
TRBV7-8	TRBJ1-5	.	TGTGCCAGCACCAAAGAGGGGGAAGGTCAGCCCCAGCATTTT	CASTKEGEGQPQHF
TRBV27	TRBJ2-7	TRBD2	TGTGCCAGCAGTTTCCAGCGGGGATACGAGCAGTACTTC	CASSFQRGYEQYF
TRBV28	TRBJ2-7	TRBD2	TGTGCCAGCAGTTTCGGGGGGACTAGGCAGGACGAGCAGTACTTC	CASSFGGTRQDEQYF
TRBV28	TRBJ2-5	.	TGTGCCAGCAGTTTAACCCAGGCCCAGGAGACCCAGTACTTC	CASSLTQAQETQYF
TRBV6-2/TRBV6-3	TRBJ2-1	.	TGTGCCAGCAGTTACTTAAGTGAGCAGTTCTTC	CASSYLSEQFF
TRBV6-5	TRBJ2-5	.	TGTGCCAGCAGGTCTGTCTCGGAGACCCAGTACTTC	CASRSVSETQYF
TRBV28	TRBJ2-7	TRBD1	TGTGCCAGCACCGAGTCCGGGACAGGGGTCTACCCCTACGAGCAGTACTTC	CASTESGTGVYPYEQYF
TRBV19	TRBJ2-7	.	TGTGCCAGTAGTAAACAGGGCCACGAGCAGTACTTC	CASSKQGHEQYF
TRBV7-9	TRBJ2-5	.	TGTGCCAGCAGCTTAAAGGGGCAGGGTCAGACCCAGTACTTC	CASSLKGQGQTQYF
TRBV27	TRBJ1-6	.	TGTGCCAGCAGTTTATCTTGGGGGGGACGTAATTCACCCCTCCACTTT	CASSLSWGGRNSPLHF